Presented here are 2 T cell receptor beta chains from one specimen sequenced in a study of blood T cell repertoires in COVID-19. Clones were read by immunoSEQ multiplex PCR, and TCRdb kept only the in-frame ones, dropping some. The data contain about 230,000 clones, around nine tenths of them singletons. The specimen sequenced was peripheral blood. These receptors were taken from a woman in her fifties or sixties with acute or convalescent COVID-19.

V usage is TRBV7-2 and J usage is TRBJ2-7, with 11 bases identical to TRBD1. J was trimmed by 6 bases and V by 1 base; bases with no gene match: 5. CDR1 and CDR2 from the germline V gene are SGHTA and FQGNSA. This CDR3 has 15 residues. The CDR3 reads CASSLVRTGGGEQYF. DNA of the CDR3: TGTGCCAGCAGCTTAGTCAGGACAGGGGGCGGCGAGCAGTACTTC.

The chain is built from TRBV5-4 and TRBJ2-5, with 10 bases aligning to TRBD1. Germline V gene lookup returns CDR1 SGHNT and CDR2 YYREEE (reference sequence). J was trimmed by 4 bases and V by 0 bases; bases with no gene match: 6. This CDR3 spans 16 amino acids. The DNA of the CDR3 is TGTGCCAGCAGCTTGGGAGGGACAGGGGTACGAGAGACCCAGTACTTC. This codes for CASSLGGTGVRETQYF.